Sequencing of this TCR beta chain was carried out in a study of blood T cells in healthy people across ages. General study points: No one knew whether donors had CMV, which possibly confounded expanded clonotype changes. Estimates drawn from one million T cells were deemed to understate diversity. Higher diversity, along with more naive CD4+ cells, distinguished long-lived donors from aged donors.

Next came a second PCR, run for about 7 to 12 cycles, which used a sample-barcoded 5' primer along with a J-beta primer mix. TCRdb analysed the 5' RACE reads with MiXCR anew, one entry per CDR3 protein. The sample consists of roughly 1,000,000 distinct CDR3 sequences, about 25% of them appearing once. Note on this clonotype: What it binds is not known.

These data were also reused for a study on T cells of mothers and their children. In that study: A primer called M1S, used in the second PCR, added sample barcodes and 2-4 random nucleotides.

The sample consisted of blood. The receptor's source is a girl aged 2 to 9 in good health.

CDR3 sequence (DNA): TGCAGCGTTTTCGGGGCCCTGTACAATGAGCAGTTCTTC. Protein: CSVFGALYNEQFF. V is TRBV29-1 and J is TRBJ2-1, with D perhaps being TRBD1 or TRBD2 (5 bases each). The V and J ends lost 5 bases and 4 bases respectively, with 12 bases between them. CDR3 length: 13 amino acids. Germline CDR1 and CDR2: SQVTM and ANQGSEA.